The present T cell receptor beta chain was sequenced within a study of beta chain features in type 1 diabetes. Study summary: Cell yields, gender and age were comparable in patients and healthy donors. The study examined 107,917,701 sorted cells across all samples. Study-wide points: In type 1 diabetes patients, VDJ junctions had fewer insertions; deletions at these junctions were more frequent.

Worth noting for this clone: Its antigen is unidentified.

The entirety of the isolated RNA underwent reverse transcription, so expressed TCRB transcripts were sequenced. Generated by immunoSEQ multiplex PCR, the TCRdb table keeps only in-frame clones and is missing some. The repertoire consists of about 350,000 clones, with around 19% occurring once and the leading ten covering approximately 0.046%. Germline loops: CDR1 MNHNS, CDR2 SASEGT. The V gene end was trimmed by 5 bases and the J gene end by 8 bases; junction bases not matched to a gene: 9. CDR3 length: 15 residues. The gene calls are TRBV6-1 and TRBJ2-4, with TRBD1 identical over 10 bases. The sequence was collected from a woman aged 18-30 years in good health. Sequencing was carried out using naive CD4+ T cells from blood. Here the CDR3 DNA reads TGTGCCAGCAGTAGACAGGGGGCAGGGGTAGACATTCAGTACTTC. Translated, it gives CASSRQGAGVDIQYF.